These 3 T cell receptor beta chains originate from one sample sequenced in a study of cytomegalovirus exposure and HLA in healthy donors. Method: immunoSEQ multiplex PCR; TCRdb's copy keeps in-frame clones and lacks some. Among under 75,000 clones listed, approximately 86% were seen once. Sequencing input: PBMCs. Receptor source: a man younger than 45 in good health and CMV-seronegative.

This clone came up once. The chain carries TRBV27 and TRBJ1-2, with 8 bases fitting TRBD1. This CDR3 region has 13 residues. Looked up from germline, CDR1 is MNHEY and CDR2 is SMNVEV (reference sequence). Trimming removed 4 bases from V and 5 bases from J; junction bases left unmatched: 3. CDR3 loop: CASSYQGAYGYTF. The CDR3 nucleotides are TGTGCCAGCAGTTATCAGGGGGCGTATGGCTACACCTTC.

This clone was found once. The chain couples TRBV5-1 to TRBJ1-3; D perhaps matches TRBD1 (6 bases). V gave up 0 bases and J gave up 2 bases, with 12 bases separating them. This CDR3 comprises 16 residues. Germline V gene lookup returns CDR1 SGHRS and CDR2 YFSETQ. This CDR3 is CASSLGLTGTGNTIYF. The CDR3 DNA reads as TGCGCCAGCAGCTTGGGACTAACAGGGACTGGAAACACCATATATTTT.

The V and J genes are TRBV4-3 and TRBJ2-1; 10 bases match TRBD2. This CDR3 has 16 amino acids. Per the germline V gene, CDR1 is LGHNA and CDR2 is YSLEER. After removal of 3 bases from V and 3 bases from J, the junction contained 5 bases not matched to a gene. In DNA, the CDR3 is TGCGCCAGCAGCCACGTAGCGGGGGGCGACTACAATGAGCAGTTCTTC. This sequence encodes CASSHVAGGDYNEQFF.